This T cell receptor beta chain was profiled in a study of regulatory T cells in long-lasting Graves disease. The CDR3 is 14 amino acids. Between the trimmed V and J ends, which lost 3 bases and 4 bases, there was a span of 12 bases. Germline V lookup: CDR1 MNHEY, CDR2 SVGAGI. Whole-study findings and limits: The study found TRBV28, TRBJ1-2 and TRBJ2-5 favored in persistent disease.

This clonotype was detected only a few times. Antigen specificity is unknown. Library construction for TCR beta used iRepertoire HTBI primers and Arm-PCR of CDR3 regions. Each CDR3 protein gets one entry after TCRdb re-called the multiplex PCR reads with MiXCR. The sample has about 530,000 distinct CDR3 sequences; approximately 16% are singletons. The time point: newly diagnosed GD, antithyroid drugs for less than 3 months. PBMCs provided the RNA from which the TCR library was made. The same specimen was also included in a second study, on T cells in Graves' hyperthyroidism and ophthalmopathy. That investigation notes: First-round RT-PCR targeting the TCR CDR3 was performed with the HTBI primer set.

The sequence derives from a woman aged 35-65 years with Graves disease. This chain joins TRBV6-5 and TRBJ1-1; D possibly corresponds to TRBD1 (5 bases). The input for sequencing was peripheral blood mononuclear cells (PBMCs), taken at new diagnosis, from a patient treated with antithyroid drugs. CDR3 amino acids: CASSYKGSSTEAFF. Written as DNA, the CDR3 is TGTGCCAGCAGTTATAAGGGGTCTAGCACTGAAGCTTTCTTT.